This T cell receptor (beta chain) appears in the sequencing data of a study of regulatory T cells in long-lasting Graves disease. Specified time point: newly diagnosed GD, antithyroid drugs for less than 3 months. Scientists built the TCR library using RNA that was extracted from PBMCs. Graves' disease diagnosis was established per American Thyroid Association guidelines. Overall study findings and caveats: Persistent patients had more shared public clonotypes (about 2,800) than new patients (roughly 940).

Both iRepertoire HTBI primers and Arm-PCR of CDR3 regions were used to build the TCR beta libraries. TCRdb reprocessed the multiplex PCR reads via MiXCR and lists one record per CDR3 protein. The repertoire holds over 450,000 distinct CDR3 sequences, with 12% as singletons. This clonotype was counted at least ten times. Its matching antigen is unknown. These data were also filed under a second study, of T cells in Graves' hyperthyroidism and ophthalmopathy. Turning to that study: Absent ophthalmopathy progression within 18 months defined stable Graves' hyperthyroidism. Diagnostic assessment was based on clinical symptoms, serum thyroxine and TRAb, thyroid ultrasound and orbital computed tomography.

The TCR sequence derives from a woman under 40 with Graves disease. The sample here was peripheral blood mononuclear cells (PBMCs), taken at new diagnosis, from a patient treated with antithyroid drugs.

This chain's CDR3 is CASSEYGRELFF. The DNA for the CDR3 is TGTGCCAGCAGTGAATACGGGAGGGAACTGTTTTTT. This chain joins TRBV6-1 and TRBJ1-4; D unresolved. CDR1 is MNHNS, CDR2 SASEGT, per germline. Trimming cost V 2 bases and J 12 bases, with 10 bases left between them. The CDR3 spans 12 residues.